The T cell receptor beta chain described here comes from a study of cytomegalovirus exposure and HLA in healthy donors. Trimming cost V 0 bases and J 4 bases; bases outside gene matches: 5. The length of the CDR3 is 15 residues. Germline V gene data show CDR1 as MNHEY and CDR2 as SVGAGI. In the PCR, 60 Vbeta and 13 Jbeta primers were used. Libraries were prepared by immunoSEQ multiplex PCR; TCRdb keeps only in-frame clonotypes and omits some of them. The table records 90,000 to 100,000 clones, around 66% of them present only once. Study-wide findings and caveats: Overall, approximately 150 TCR beta chains were annotated as cytomegalovirus-associated.

On this clone itself: The antigen remains undetermined.

The genes are TRBV6-5 and TRBJ1-1, with 7 positions matching TRBD1. This clonotype was obtained from a man younger than 40 in good health and CMV-seronegative. Sequenced input: PBMCs. As DNA, the CDR3 is TGTGCCAGCAGTTACTCGACAGGGTTGGGCACTGAAGCTTTCTTT. Its protein is CASSYSTGLGTEAFF.